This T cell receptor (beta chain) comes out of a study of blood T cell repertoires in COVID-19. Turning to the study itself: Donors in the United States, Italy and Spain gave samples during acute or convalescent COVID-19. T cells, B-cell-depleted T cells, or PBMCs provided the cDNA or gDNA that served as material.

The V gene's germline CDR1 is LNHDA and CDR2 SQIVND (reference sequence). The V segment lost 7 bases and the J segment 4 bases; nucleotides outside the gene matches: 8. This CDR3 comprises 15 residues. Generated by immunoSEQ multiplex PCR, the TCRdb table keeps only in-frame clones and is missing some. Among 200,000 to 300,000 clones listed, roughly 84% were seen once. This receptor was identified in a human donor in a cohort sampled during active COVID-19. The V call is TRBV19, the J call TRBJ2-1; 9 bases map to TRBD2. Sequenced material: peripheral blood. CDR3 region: CASTPGTSRYNEQFF. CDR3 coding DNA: TGTGCCAGTACCCCGGGGACTAGCAGATACAATGAGCAGTTCTTC.